Sequencing of this T cell receptor beta chain was carried out in a study of beta chain features in type 1 diabetes. This clone was found many times. Antigen specificity is unknown. The CDR3 has 12 amino acids. The V end was cut by 6 bases, the J end by 11 bases, with 15 bases between. Germline CDR1 is SNHLY and CDR2 is FYNNEI. cDNA synthesis used the whole RNA isolate, giving expressed TCRB sequences. Clones were read by immunoSEQ multiplex PCR, and TCRdb kept only the in-frame ones, dropping some. The repertoire holds a few hundred thousand clones, with around 10% as singletons. CD45RO/CCR7/CD25/CD127/CD95/CD27 sorting isolated CD4+ naive, central memory, regulatory and stem cell-like memory cells. Over 95% purity was reached by all sorted populations. Findings and caveats of the study: Moderate yet significant TCRB CDR3 shortening was seen in Type 1 diabetes patients in all four CD4+ subsets. A definitive answer on HLA type influencing TCRB rearrangement was not reached here.

The origin of this receptor is a man aged 25 to 40 with type 1 diabetes. The specimen sequenced was central memory CD4+ T cells from blood. V is TRBV2 and J is TRBJ2-3; D remains ambiguous. CDR3 coding DNA: TGTGCCAGCAGAGAATATGAGAGGAGGCAGTATTTT. It encodes CASREYERRQYF.